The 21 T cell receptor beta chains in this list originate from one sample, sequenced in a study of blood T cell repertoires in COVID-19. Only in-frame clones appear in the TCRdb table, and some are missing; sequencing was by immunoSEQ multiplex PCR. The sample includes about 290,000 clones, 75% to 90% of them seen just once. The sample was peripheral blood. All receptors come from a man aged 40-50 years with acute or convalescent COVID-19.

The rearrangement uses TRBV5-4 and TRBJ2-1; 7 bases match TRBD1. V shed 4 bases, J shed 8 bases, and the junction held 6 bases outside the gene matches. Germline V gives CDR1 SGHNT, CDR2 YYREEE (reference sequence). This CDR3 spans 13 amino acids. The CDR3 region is CASSTTGSDEQFF. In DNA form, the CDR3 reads TGTGCCAGCAGCACGACAGGGAGCGATGAGCAGTTCTTC.

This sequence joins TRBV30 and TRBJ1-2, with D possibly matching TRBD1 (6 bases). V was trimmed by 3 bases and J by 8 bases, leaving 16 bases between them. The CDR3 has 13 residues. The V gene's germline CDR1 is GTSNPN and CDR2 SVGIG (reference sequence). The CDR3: CAWSQTGHGGYTF. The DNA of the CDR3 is TGTGCCTGGAGCCAGACAGGACATGGGGGCTACACCTTC.

Here the CDR3 reads CASRNGDTEAFF. CDR3 sequence (DNA): TGTGCCAGTAGAAACGGGGACACTGAAGCTTTCTTT. This rearrangement joins TRBV19 to TRBJ1-1, with D hard to call. This CDR3 region has 12 residues. V lost 6 bases to trimming and J lost 3 bases, with 8 bases between them. Germline V gives CDR1 LNHDA, CDR2 SQIVND (reference sequence).

DNA for the CDR3: TGTGCCAGCAGGCTCCGGACAGGGCGAGCTTTCTTT. This translates into CASRLRTGRAFF. The chain links TRBV2 to TRBJ1-1; 8 bases map to TRBD1. Per germline, CDR1 SNHLY and CDR2 FYNNEI. Trimming at V came to 6 bases and at J to 10 bases, leaving 7 bases not matched to a gene. The CDR3 sequence is 12 residues long.

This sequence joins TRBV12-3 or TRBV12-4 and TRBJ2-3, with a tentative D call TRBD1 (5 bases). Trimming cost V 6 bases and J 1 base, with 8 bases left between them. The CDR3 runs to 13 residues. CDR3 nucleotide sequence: TGTGCCAGCAGCGCGACAGGCACAGATACGCAGTATTTT. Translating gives CASSATGTDTQYF.

The CDR3 spells CASSPLAADTQYF. For the CDR3, the DNA is TGTGCCAGCTCACCACTAGCGGCAGATACGCAGTATTTT. V and J are TRBV18 and TRBJ2-3, with a possible D match to TRBD2 (6 bases). The CDR3 sequence is 13 residues long. CDR1 KGHSH and CDR2 LQKENI come from the germline V gene. V lost 1 base, J lost 4 bases, and 6 bases lay in between.

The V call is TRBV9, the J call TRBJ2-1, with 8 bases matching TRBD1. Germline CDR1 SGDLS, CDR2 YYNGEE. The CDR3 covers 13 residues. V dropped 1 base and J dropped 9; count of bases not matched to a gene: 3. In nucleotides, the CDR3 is TGTGCCAGCAGCGTACCAGGGGGCGGTGAGCAGTTCTTC. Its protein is CASSVPGGGEQFF.

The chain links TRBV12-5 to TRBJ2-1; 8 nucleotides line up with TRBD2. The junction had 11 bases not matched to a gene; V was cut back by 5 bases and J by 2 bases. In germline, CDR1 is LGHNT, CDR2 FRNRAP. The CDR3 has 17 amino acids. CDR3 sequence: CASGLQTSGLTYNEQFF. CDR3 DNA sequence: TGTGCTAGTGGTCTCCAAACTAGCGGCCTTACCTACAATGAGCAGTTCTTC.

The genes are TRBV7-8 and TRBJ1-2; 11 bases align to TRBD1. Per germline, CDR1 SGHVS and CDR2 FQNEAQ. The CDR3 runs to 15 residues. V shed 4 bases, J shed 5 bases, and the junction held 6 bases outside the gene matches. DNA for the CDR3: TGTGCCAGCAGCTGGACAGGGGGCGCGTTGTATGGCTACACCTTC. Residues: CASSWTGGALYGYTF.

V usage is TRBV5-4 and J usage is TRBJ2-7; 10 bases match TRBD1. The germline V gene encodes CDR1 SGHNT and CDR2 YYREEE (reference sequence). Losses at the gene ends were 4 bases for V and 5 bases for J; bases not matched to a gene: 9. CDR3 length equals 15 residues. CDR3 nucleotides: TGTGCCAGCAGCCGGTTCCGGGACAGGGGCCACGAGCAGTACTTC. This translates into CASSRFRDRGHEQYF.

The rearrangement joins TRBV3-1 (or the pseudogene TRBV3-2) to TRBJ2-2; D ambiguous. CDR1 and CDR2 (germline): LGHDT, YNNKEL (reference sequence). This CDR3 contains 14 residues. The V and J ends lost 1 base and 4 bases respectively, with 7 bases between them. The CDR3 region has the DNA TGTGCCAGCAGCCAAGCAAGAGCCACCGGGGAGCTGTTTTTT. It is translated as CASSQARATGELFF.

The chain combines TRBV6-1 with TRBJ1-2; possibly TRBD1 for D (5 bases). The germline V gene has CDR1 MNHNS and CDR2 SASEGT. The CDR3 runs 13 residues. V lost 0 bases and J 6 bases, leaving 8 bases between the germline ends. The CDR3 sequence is CASSEAGRDGYTF. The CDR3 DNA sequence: TGTGCCAGCAGTGAAGCCGGCAGGGATGGCTACACCTTC.

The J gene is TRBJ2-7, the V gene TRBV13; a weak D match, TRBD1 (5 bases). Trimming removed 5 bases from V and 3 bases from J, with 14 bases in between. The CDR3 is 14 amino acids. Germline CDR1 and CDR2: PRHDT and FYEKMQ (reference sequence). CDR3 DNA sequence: TGTGCCAGCAGCCTCTCACCGCAGGGCTACGAGCAGTACTTC. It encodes CASSLSPQGYEQYF.

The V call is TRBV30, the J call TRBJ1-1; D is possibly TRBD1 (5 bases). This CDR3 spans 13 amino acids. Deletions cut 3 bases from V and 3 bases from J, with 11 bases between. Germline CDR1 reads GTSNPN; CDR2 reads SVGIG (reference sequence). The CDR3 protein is CAWSARAYTEAFF. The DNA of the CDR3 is TGTGCCTGGAGCGCCAGGGCCTACACTGAAGCTTTCTTT.

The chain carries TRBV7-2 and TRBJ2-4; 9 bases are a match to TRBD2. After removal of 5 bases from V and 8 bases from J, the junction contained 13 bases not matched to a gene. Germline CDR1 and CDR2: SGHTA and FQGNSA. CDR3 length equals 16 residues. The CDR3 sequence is CASSVFGGGVSDIQYF. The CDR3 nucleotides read TGTGCCAGCAGCGTTTTTGGCGGGGGGGTTTCAGACATTCAGTACTTC.

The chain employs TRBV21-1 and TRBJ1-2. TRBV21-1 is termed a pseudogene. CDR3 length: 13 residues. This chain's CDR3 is CAPTGGGPHGYTF. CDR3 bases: TGTGCCCCGACTGGGGGGGGCCCCCATGGCTACACCTTC.

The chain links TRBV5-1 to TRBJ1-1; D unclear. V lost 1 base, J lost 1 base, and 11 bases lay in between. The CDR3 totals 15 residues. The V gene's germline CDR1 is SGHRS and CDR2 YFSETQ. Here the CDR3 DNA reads TGCGCCAGCAGCTTGAACTCTCGGAGGAACACTGAAGCTTTCTTT. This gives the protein CASSLNSRRNTEAFF.

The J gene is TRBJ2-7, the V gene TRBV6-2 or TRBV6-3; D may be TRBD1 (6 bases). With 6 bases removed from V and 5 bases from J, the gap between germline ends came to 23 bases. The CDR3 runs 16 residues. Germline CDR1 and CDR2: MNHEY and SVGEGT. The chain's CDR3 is CASSLRRWTADNEQYF. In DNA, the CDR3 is TGTGCCAGCAGCCTCCGCCGATGGACAGCCGACAACGAGCAGTACTTC.

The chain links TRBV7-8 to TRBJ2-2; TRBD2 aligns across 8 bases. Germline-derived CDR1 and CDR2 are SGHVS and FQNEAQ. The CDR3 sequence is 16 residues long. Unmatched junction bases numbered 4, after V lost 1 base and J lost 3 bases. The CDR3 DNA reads TGTGCCAGCAGCTTAGACCCGGGGGGGCACACCGGGGAGCTGTTTTTT. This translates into CASSLDPGGHTGELFF.

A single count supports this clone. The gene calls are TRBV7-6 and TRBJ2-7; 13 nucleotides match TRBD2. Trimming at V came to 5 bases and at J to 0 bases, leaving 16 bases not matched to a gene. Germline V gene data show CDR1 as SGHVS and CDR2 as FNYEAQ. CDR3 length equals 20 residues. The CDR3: CASSGRRRGLAGESSYEQYF. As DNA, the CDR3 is TGTGCCAGCAGCGGACGTAGAAGAGGACTAGCGGGGGAAAGCTCCTACGAGCAGTACTTC.

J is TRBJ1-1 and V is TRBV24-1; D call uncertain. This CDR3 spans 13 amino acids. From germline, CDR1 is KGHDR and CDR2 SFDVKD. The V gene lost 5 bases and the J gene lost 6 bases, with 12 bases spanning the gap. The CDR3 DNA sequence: TGTGCCACCAGTGGCGGGCCGCGCGCTGAAGCTTTCTTT. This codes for CATSGGPRAEAFF.